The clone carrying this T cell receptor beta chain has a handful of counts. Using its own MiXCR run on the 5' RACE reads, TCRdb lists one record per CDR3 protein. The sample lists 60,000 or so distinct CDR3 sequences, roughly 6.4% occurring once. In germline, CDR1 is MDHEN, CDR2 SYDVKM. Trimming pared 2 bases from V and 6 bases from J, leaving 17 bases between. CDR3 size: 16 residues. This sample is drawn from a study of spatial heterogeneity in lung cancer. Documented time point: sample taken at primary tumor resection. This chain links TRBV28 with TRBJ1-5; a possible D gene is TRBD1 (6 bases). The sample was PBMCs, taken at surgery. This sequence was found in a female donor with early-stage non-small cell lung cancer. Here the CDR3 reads CASSLAGGDGAQPQHF. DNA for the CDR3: TGTGCCAGCAGTTTAGCCGGGGGCGATGGGGCTCAGCCCCAGCATTTT.